A single sample gave rise to the 14 T cell receptor beta chains below, sequenced in a study of shared clonotypes between healthy human individuals. This table comes from immunoSEQ multiplex PCR, and its TCRdb copy is limited to in-frame clones, with some not included. The table includes more than 2 million clones, around 96% detected once. Selected positively for CCR7 and CD45RO-negative, naive CD8 cells excluded terminally differentiated effector memory CD45RA+ cells. Specimen: naive CD8+ T cells sorted from blood. These receptors were collected from a man aged 18 to 30 in good health.

In the case of this clone: The sample contains more than one DNA sequence encoding this CDR3. This chain connects TRBV7-9 to TRBJ1-2, with 9 bases that match TRBD1. The germline V gene has CDR1 SEHNR and CDR2 FQNEAQ (reference sequence). After removal of 5 bases from V and 2 bases from J, the junction contained 3 bases not matched to a gene. The CDR3 covers 14 residues. CDR3 protein: CASSLGTGNYGYTF. CDR3 DNA sequence: TGTGCCAGCAGCCTAGGGACAGGGAACTATGGCTACACCTTC. Complete variable domain (other parts from reference TRBV7-9 and TRBJ1-2): DTGVSQNPRHKITKRGQNVTFRCDPISEHNRLYWYRQTLGQGPEFLTYFQNEAQLEKSRLLSDRFSAERPKGSFSTLEIQRTEQGDSAMYLCASSLGTGNYGYTFGSGTRLTVV.

This rearrangement joins TRBV7-2 to TRBJ2-7; 15 nucleotides match TRBD2. The V and J ends lost 4 bases and 11 bases, in that order; junction bases with no gene match: 9. Germline V gives CDR1 SGHTA, CDR2 FQGNSA. The CDR3 is made up of 15 amino acids. The CDR3 DNA is TGTGCCAGCAGCTCTACCGGACTAGCGGGAGGGAGGGAGTACTTC. This translates into CASSSTGLAGGREYF.

The CDR3 sequence is CASSLTGGQETQYF. CDR3 in DNA: TGTGCCAGCAGCCTCACAGGGGGGCAAGAGACCCAGTACTTC. The V call is TRBV5-6, the J call TRBJ2-5, with 8 bases lining up with TRBD1. The CDR3 extends over 14 amino acids. V was pared by 4 bases and J by 2 bases, with 4 bases of the junction left unmatched. In germline, CDR1 is SGHDT, CDR2 YYEEEE.

The chain has TRBV11-3 and TRBJ2-7; D unclear. The CDR3 covers 15 residues. Trimming shortened V by 3 bases and J by 1 base, and 13 bases separated the two germline ends. Germline assignment: CDR1 SGHNT and CDR2 YENEEA. The CDR3 sequence is CASSLDRPISYEQYF. CDR3 nucleotide sequence: TGTGCCAGCAGCTTGGATCGTCCCATTTCCTACGAGCAGTACTTC.

The rearrangement joins TRBV19 to TRBJ2-5; the D call may be TRBD1 or TRBD2 (5 bases each). V was trimmed by 3 bases and J by 0 bases, leaving 11 bases between them. Germline CDR1 LNHDA, CDR2 SQIVND (reference sequence). This CDR3 contains 15 residues. CDR3 bases: TGTGCCAGTAGTATGGGACCCGGGTACCAAGAGACCCAGTACTTC. Translated, it gives CASSMGPGYQETQYF.

The V call is TRBV7-9, the J call TRBJ2-3; 8 bases match TRBD2. The CDR3 contains 14 residues. Germline values: CDR1 SEHNR, CDR2 FQNEAQ (reference sequence). Unmatched junction bases numbered 9, after V lost 9 bases and J lost 4 bases. The CDR3 sequence: CASSGGPTADTQYF. CDR3 DNA sequence: TGTGCCAGTTCGGGAGGGCCTACCGCAGATACGCAGTATTTT.

V is TRBV27 and J is TRBJ2-7; no definite D call. Germline-derived CDR1 and CDR2 are MNHEY and SMNVEV (reference sequence). This CDR3 contains 14 residues. With 4 bases removed from V and 6 bases from J, the gap between germline ends came to 16 bases. The CDR3 here is CASSYQPPIGEQYF. CDR3 in DNA: TGTGCCAGCAGTTATCAACCTCCCATCGGCGAGCAGTACTTC.

This clone was seen a handful of times. This rearrangement joins TRBV7-9 to TRBJ1-2, with 7 bases aligning to TRBD1. The germline V gene has CDR1 SEHNR and CDR2 FQNEAQ (reference sequence). The trim removed 5 bases at V and 2 bases at J, leaving 8 bases unmatched. CDR3 size: 15 residues. The CDR3 bases are TGTGCCAGCAGCCCGAGAACAGGGGCCAACTATGGCTACACCTTC. Translating it yields CASSPRTGANYGYTF.

The chain has TRBV7-2 and TRBJ2-3; D is perhaps TRBD2 (6 bases). V was pared by 0 bases and J by 4 bases, with 11 bases between. The CDR3 is made up of 15 amino acids. Germline CDR1 reads SGHTA; CDR2 reads FQGNSA. The CDR3, as DNA: TGTGCCAGCAGCTTAGCTTGGGCTAGCGCAGATACGCAGTATTTT. Encoded protein: CASSLAWASADTQYF.

This chain uses TRBV4-3 with TRBJ2-7; the match to TRBD2 covers 7 bases. From germline, CDR1 is LGHNA and CDR2 YSLEER. V was pared by 1 base and J by 4 bases, with 7 bases of the junction left unmatched. This CDR3 comprises 15 residues. The CDR3 DNA is TGCGCCAGCAGCCAAGGGTGGGCTAGCGGATACGAGCAGTACTTC. Translation gives CASSQGWASGYEQYF.

The chain combines TRBV4-1 with TRBJ2-1; D is uncertain. Germline V CDR1 and CDR2: MGHRA, YSYEKL. The CDR3 is 14 residues long. V was clipped by 1 base and J by 11 bases, with 15 bases between them. In DNA form, the CDR3 reads TGCGCCAGCAGCCAAGTGGGTGAGGAAGGGAAGCAGTTCTTC. It translates to CASSQVGEEGKQFF.

The CDR3 reads CASSESAGMNTGELFF. The CDR3 coding sequence is TGCGCCAGCAGTGAGTCGGCGGGGATGAACACCGGGGAGCTGTTTTTT. This sequence joins TRBV10-1 and TRBJ2-2, with D perhaps matching TRBD2 (6 bases). Germline V lookup: CDR1 WNHNN, CDR2 SYGVQD (reference sequence). V lost 0 bases and J lost 1, with 9 bases in between. This CDR3 contains 16 residues.

The chain couples TRBV2 to TRBJ2-7; D might be TRBD1 (5 bases). Germline V gene lookup returns CDR1 SNHLY and CDR2 FYNNEI. Deletions cut 7 bases from V and 3 bases from J, with 16 bases between. The CDR3 spans 14 residues. CDR3 nucleotide sequence: TGTGCCAGCATCCCGACAGTGGGATTCTACGAGCAGTACTTC. It codes for CASIPTVGFYEQYF. Combining the CDR3 with reference TRBV2 and TRBJ2-7 gives the whole variable domain EPEVTQTPSHQVTQMGQEVILRCVPISNHLYFYWYRQILGQKVEFLVSFYNNEISEKSEIFDDQFSVERPDGSNFTLKIRSTKLEDSAMYFCASIPTVGFYEQYFGPGTRLTVT.

CDR3 sequence (DNA): TGTGCCAGCAGCGTAGATCCCAGGTCTGAGCAGTTCTTC. It encodes CASSVDPRSEQFF. The V call is TRBV9, the J call TRBJ2-1; no firm D call. The CDR3 has 13 amino acids. V shed 0 bases and J shed 9 bases, with 10 bases lying between them. The germline V gene encodes CDR1 SGDLS and CDR2 YYNGEE. The complete variable domain, with remaining parts taken from reference TRBV9 and TRBJ2-1, reads DSGVTQTPKHLITATGQRVTLRCSPRSGDLSVYWYQQSLDQGLQFLIQYYNGEERAKGNILERFSAQQFPDLHSELNLSSLELGDSALYFCASSVDPRSEQFFGPGTRLTVL.